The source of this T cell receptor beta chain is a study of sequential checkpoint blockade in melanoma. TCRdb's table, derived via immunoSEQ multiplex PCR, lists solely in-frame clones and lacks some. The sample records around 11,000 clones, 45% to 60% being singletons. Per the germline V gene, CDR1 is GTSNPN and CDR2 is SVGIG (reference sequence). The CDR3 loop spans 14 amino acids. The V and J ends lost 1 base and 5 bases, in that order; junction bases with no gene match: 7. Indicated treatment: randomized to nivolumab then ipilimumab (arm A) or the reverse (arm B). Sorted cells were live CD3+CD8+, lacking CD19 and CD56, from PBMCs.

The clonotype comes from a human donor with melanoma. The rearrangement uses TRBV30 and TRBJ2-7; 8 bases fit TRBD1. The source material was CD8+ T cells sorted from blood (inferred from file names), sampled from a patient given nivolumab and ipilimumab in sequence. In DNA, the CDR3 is TGTGCCTGGAGTGAGGGCAGGGGGCGAGACGAGCAGTACTTC. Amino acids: CAWSEGRGRDEQYF.